Below, 25 T cell receptor beta chains from the same sample are listed, as sequenced in a study of vaccination effects on CD4 cells after COVID-19. The antigens these receptors bind are not known. Prior to sequencing, the ViraFEST assay stimulated PBMC with viral peptide pools, which expanded the antigen-specific CD4+ T cells. At the end of nine to ten days of culture, CD4+ T cells were isolated. Participants received two doses of either the BNT162b2 or mRNA-1273 vaccine. The protocol was immunoSEQ multiplex PCR, while the TCRdb copy is restricted to in-frame clones and leaves out a portion. The table has around 25,000 clones, about 75% seen once. The source was CD4+ T cells from PBMCs cultured with SARS-CoV-2 spike peptides, collected after COVID-19 vaccination. The receptors stem from a human donor who received a COVID-19 vaccine. Some clones in this sample may be carry-over from other donors' samples.

The rearrangement links TRBV5-6 to TRBJ1-3, with D unresolved. V was clipped by 2 bases and J by 0 bases, with 9 bases between them. CDR1 is SGHDT, CDR2 YYEEEE, per germline. CDR3 size: 15 residues. CDR3 coding DNA: TGTGCCAGCAGCTTACGGGCCTACTCTGGAAACACCATATATTTT. This codes for CASSLRAYSGNTIYF.

The DNA of the CDR3 is TGTGCCAGCAGTGCCGGGGGGACAGGCGTCTACGAGCAGTACGTC. Its protein is CASSAGGTGVYEQYV. The J gene is TRBJ2-7, the V gene TRBV6-6, with D possibly matching TRBD1 (8 bases). The CDR3 spans 15 residues. V was shortened by 5 bases and J by 3 bases, with 17 bases between the two germline ends. Germline V gives CDR1 MNHNY, CDR2 SVGAGI (reference sequence).

This clone has just a few counts. The V call is TRBV4-3, the J call TRBJ1-2; 10 nucleotides match TRBD1. Germline V gene lookup returns CDR1 LGHNA and CDR2 YSLEER. This CDR3 contains 16 residues. J gave up 2 bases and V 3 bases, and 6 bases lay outside the gene matches. The CDR3 sequence is CASSHHDRGQNYGYTF. The CDR3, as DNA: TGCGCCAGCAGCCACCACGACAGGGGGCAGAACTATGGCTACACCTTC.

There are a few counts of this clone. The J gene is TRBJ1-2, the V gene TRBV9, with D unclear. The CDR3 is 12 residues long. V was cut by 0 bases and J by 5 bases, with 5 bases left in between. Germline V lookup: CDR1 SGDLS, CDR2 YYNGEE. CDR3 nucleotide sequence: TGTGCCAGCAGCGTAGGTAGATATGGCTACACCTTC. Translated: CASSVGRYGYTF.

This clone was observed a single time. The V call is TRBV7-2, the J call TRBJ1-2; maybe TRBD1 (5 bases). Germline V gene lookup returns CDR1 SGHTA and CDR2 FQGNSA. The length of the CDR3 is 13 residues. V shed 3 bases and J shed 2 bases, with 7 bases lying between them. CDR3 amino acids: CASSFTGNYGYTF. The CDR3 region has the DNA TGTGCCAGCAGCTTCACAGGAAACTATGGCTACACCTTC.

J is TRBJ1-2 and V is TRBV7-2; no firm D call. Trimming shortened V by 3 bases and J by 4 bases, and 9 bases separated the two germline ends. This CDR3 is built from 13 residues. CDR1 and CDR2 (germline): SGHTA, FQGNSA. CDR3 protein: CASSLEVAYGYTF. The DNA of the CDR3 is TGTGCCAGCAGCTTGGAGGTGGCCTATGGCTACACCTTC.

This clone was seen a single time. The rearrangement links TRBV18 to TRBJ2-7; TRBD2 aligns across 8 bases. The CDR3 consists of 14 residues. The V gene end was trimmed by 6 bases and the J gene end by 4 bases; junction bases not matched to a gene: 8. The germline gives CDR1 KGHSH, CDR2 LQKENI. The CDR3 DNA reads TGTGCCAGCTCGCCCTCCTCGGGGGGGTACGAGCAGTACGTC. This codes for CASSPSSGGYEQYV.

J is TRBJ1-1 and V is TRBV2; TRBD1 is a possible D gene (5 bases). Looked up from germline, CDR1 is SNHLY and CDR2 is FYNNEI. CDR3 length: 17 residues. Trimming took off 4 bases at V and 0 bases at J, with 18 bases between the two ends. CDR3 protein: CASSGGRLLSVNTEAFF. Written as DNA, the CDR3 is TGTGCCAGCAGTGGGGGACGGCTTCTTTCGGTGAACACTGAAGCTTTCTTT.

This chain connects TRBV18 to TRBJ2-5; D is unresolved. The germline V gene encodes CDR1 KGHSH and CDR2 LQKENI. Trimming shortened V by 6 bases and J by 1 base, and 9 bases separated the two germline ends. The CDR3 loop spans 13 amino acids. CDR3 in amino acids: CASSADLQETQYF. CDR3 in DNA: TGTGCCAGCTCGGCTGATCTCCAAGAGACCCAGTACTTC. Using reference TRBV18 and TRBJ2-5 for the parts outside the CDR3, the full variable domain is NAGVMQNPRHLVRRRGQEARLRCSPMKGHSHVYWYRQLPEEGLKFMVYLQKENIIDESGMPKERFSAEFPKEGPSILRIQQVVRGDSAAYFCASSADLQETQYFGPGTRLLVL.

The chain combines TRBV10-3 with TRBJ2-5; 11 nucleotides line up with TRBD2. The CDR3 covers 14 residues. Germline CDR1 ENHRY, CDR2 SYGVKD. J was trimmed by 1 base and V by 10 bases; bases with no gene match: 5. The CDR3 reads CATRLAGFQETQYF. The CDR3, as DNA: TGTGCCACCAGACTAGCGGGGTTCCAAGAGACCCAGTACTTC.

V is TRBV5-1 and J is TRBJ2-1, with 11 positions matching TRBD2. Germline V gene data show CDR1 as SGHRS and CDR2 as YFSETQ. J gave up 0 bases and V 2 bases, and 4 bases lay outside the gene matches. This CDR3 is 17 amino acids long. This CDR3 reads CASSFSSGGSSYNEQFF. Written as DNA, the CDR3 is TGCGCCAGCAGCTTCTCTAGCGGGGGGAGCTCCTACAATGAGCAGTTCTTC.

This clone was seen once. V is TRBV5-1 and J is TRBJ1-5; D not resolved. V lost 5 bases to trimming and J lost 9 bases, with 15 bases between them. The CDR3 extends over 13 amino acids. Germline V gene sequence: CDR1 SGHRS, CDR2 YFSETQ. CDR3 coding DNA: TGCGCCAGCAGAAGAGGCGGGATGGGGCCCCAGCATTTT. Translation: CASRRGGMGPQHF.

This clone has only a few counts. The chain uses TRBV19 and TRBJ1-2; D is ambiguous. Between the trimmed V and J ends, which lost 4 bases and 4 bases, there was a span of 7 bases. Germline V gene lookup returns CDR1 LNHDA and CDR2 SQIVND (reference sequence). CDR3 length: 12 residues. The CDR3 DNA follows: TGTGCCAGTAGTACTAACAGCTATGGCTACACCTTC. The encoded protein is CASSTNSYGYTF.

The chain combines TRBV7-3 with TRBJ1-1; the D gene is possibly TRBD1 (5 bases). CDR1 and CDR2 from the germline V gene are SGHTA and FQGTGA. The CDR3 runs to 15 residues. Trimming removed 5 bases at V and 4 bases at J, with 17 bases between. DNA of the CDR3: TGTGCCAGCAGCCGGGGACCCAATGAAGGCACTGAAGCTTTCTTT. Its translation: CASSRGPNEGTEAFF.

The chain links TRBV7-2 to TRBJ2-1, with D tentatively TRBD1 (5 bases). V shed 2 bases and J shed 1 base, with 6 bases lying between them. Germline V CDR1 and CDR2: SGHTA, FQGNSA. This CDR3 region has 14 residues. The CDR3 loop reads CASSLQGSYNEQFF. CDR3 bases: TGTGCCAGCAGCTTACAGGGTTCCTACAATGAGCAGTTCTTC.

The chain uses TRBV7-9 and TRBJ1-3; no definite D call. The CDR3 runs 13 residues. The ends were cut back, 2 bases at V and 0 bases at J, with 2 bases in the middle. CDR1 is SEHNR and CDR2 is FQNEAQ in the germline V gene (reference sequence). CDR3 amino acids: CASSLNSGNTIYF. The CDR3 region has the DNA TGTGCCAGCAGCTTAAACTCTGGAAACACCATATATTTT.

This clone was recorded only once. The chain employs TRBV2 and TRBJ1-3; D is undetermined. Germline V gene lookup returns CDR1 SNHLY and CDR2 FYNNEI. The germline V and J ends were trimmed by 5 bases and 1 base, with 6 bases remaining between them. The CDR3 is made up of 13 amino acids. The CDR3 DNA reads as TGTGCCAGCAGTAGGGAGTCTGGAAACACCATATATTTT. Encoded protein: CASSRESGNTIYF.

The V and J genes are TRBV11-3 and TRBJ2-5; D unclear. Germline CDR1 and CDR2: SGHNT and YENEEA. This CDR3 is 13 amino acids long. Trimming shortened V by 3 bases and J by 7 bases, and 12 bases separated the two germline ends. The chain's CDR3 is CASSFEERGTQYF. The CDR3 nucleotides are TGTGCCAGCAGCTTTGAGGAGCGCGGGACCCAGTACTTC.

This chain connects TRBV5-8 to TRBJ1-1, with 8 bases identical to TRBD1. The ends lost 1 base at V and 1 base at J; junction bases unmatched: 6. This CDR3 has 16 residues. Germline V CDR1 and CDR2: SGHTS, YDEGEE. The CDR3 nucleotides are TGTGCCAGCAGCTTGCTCCAGGGGGCAAGGAACACTGAAGCTTTCTTT. Amino acid sequence: CASSLLQGARNTEAFF.

The J gene is TRBJ2-3, the V gene TRBV18; 7 bases are a match to TRBD1. Unmatched junction bases numbered 4, after V lost 1 base and J lost 0 bases. The length of the CDR3 is 16 residues. Germline CDR1 reads KGHSH; CDR2 reads LQKENI. DNA of the CDR3: TGTGCCAGCTCACCACTTACAGGGGAAAGCACAGATACGCAGTATTTT. Translated: CASSPLTGESTDTQYF.

The gene calls are TRBV5-1 and TRBJ2-1, with no clear D. V was trimmed by 4 bases and J by 5 bases, leaving 10 bases between them. The CDR3 sequence is 13 residues long. Germline values: CDR1 SGHRS, CDR2 YFSETQ. The CDR3 DNA follows: TGCGCCAGCAGCGAAACACCGAACAATGAGCAGTTCTTC. It translates to CASSETPNNEQFF.

This clone was detected only a few times. The rearrangement uses TRBV3-1 (or the pseudogene TRBV3-2) and TRBJ1-2; TRBD1 might be the D (5 bases). V dropped 2 bases and J dropped 6 bases, with 10 bases sitting between them. Germline V gives CDR1 LGHDT, CDR2 YNNKEL (reference sequence). This CDR3 contains 13 residues. The CDR3: CASSQLGPDGYTF. CDR3 DNA sequence: TGTGCCAGCAGCCAATTGGGGCCCGATGGCTACACCTTC.

The chain uses TRBV6-5 and TRBJ1-1; 8 bases agree with TRBD1. J was trimmed by 0 bases and V by 8 bases; bases with no gene match: 2. The length of the CDR3 is 13 residues. Germline assignment: CDR1 MNHEY and CDR2 SVGAGI. CDR3 bases: TGTGCCAGCCACAGGGGGATGAACACTGAAGCTTTCTTT. Encoded protein: CASHRGMNTEAFF.

This chain connects TRBV2 to TRBJ1-6; no reliable D call. The CDR3 contains 12 residues. Trimming stripped 8 bases from V and 10 bases from J, with 12 bases between. From germline, CDR1 is SNHLY and CDR2 FYNNEI. The CDR3: CASREEGSPLHF. CDR3 DNA sequence: TGTGCCAGCCGGGAAGAGGGCTCACCCCTCCACTTT.

The rearrangement joins TRBV5-1 to TRBJ2-3; 10 bases align to TRBD2. Germline lookup yields CDR1 SGHRS and CDR2 YFSETQ. With 2 bases clipped from V and 6 bases from J, the junction kept 3 bases outside the gene matches. This CDR3 is built from 14 residues. The CDR3 DNA follows: TGCGCCAGCAGCTTAAGCGGGGGGGCTGATACGCAGTATTTT. Residues: CASSLSGGADTQYF.